This note documents a single T cell receptor beta chain sequence. These data belong to a study of control samples from healthy donors and cancer patients. Sequencing was performed with immunoSEQ multiplex PCR; in TCRdb, only in-frame clones are kept and a portion is missing. This sample has 90,000 to 100,000 clones, with 79% found just once. Material for sequencing was blood. The TCR sequence derives from a woman younger than 45 in good health.

The CDR3, as DNA: TGTGCCATCAGGGGGGGGCGAACAGATACGCAGTATTTT. Its translation: CAIRGGRTDTQYF. The chain is built from TRBV10-3 and TRBJ2-3; TRBD2 might be the D (7 bases). Germline V gives CDR1 ENHRY, CDR2 SYGVKD. Deletions cut 6 bases from V and 3 bases from J, with 10 bases between. There are 13 residues in the CDR3.